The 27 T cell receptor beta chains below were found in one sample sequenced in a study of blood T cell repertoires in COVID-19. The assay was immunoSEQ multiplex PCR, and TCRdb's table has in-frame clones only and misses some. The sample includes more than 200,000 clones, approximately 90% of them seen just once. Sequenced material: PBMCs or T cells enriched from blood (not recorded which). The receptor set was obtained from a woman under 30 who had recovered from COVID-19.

The CDR3 here is CAISVRSGDMNTEAFF. In DNA form, the CDR3 reads TGTGCCATCAGTGTTAGGTCAGGGGACATGAACACTGAAGCTTTCTTT. J is TRBJ1-1 and V is TRBV10-3; maybe TRBD1 (6 bases). V was clipped by 4 bases and J by 0 bases, with 15 bases between them. The CDR3 has 16 amino acids. Looked up from germline, CDR1 is ENHRY and CDR2 is SYGVKD.

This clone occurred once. The DNA of the CDR3 is TGTGCCATCGGGTGGGGGGCTAACTATGGCTACACCTTC. Protein sequence: CAIGWGANYGYTF. The rearrangement links TRBV10-3 to TRBJ1-2, with D possibly matching TRBD1 (5 bases). The V end was cut by 8 bases, the J end by 0 bases, with 10 bases between. CDR3 length: 13 residues. Germline V gives CDR1 ENHRY, CDR2 SYGVKD.

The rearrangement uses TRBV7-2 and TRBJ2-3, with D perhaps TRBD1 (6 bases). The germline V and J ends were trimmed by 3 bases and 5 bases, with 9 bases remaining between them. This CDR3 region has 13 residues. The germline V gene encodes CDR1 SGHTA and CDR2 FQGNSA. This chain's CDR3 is CASSLGAKDTQYF. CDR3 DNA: TGTGCCAGCAGCTTGGGGGCGAAAGATACGCAGTATTTT.

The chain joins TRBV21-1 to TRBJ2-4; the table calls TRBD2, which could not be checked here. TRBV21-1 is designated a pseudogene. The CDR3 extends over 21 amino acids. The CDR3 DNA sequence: TGTGCCAGCAGCAAAATCGTCAGGGGGGGCCCTAGCGGGAGGGCCAAAAACATTCAGTACTTC. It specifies CASSKIVRGGPSGRAKNIQYF.

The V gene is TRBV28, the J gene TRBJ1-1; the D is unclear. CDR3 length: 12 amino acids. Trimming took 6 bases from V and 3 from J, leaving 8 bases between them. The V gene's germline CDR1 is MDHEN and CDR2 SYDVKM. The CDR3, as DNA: TGTGCCAGCAGCCTGCAGGACACTGAAGCTTTCTTT. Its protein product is CASSLQDTEAFF. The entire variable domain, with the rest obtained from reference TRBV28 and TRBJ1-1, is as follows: DVKVTQSSRYLVKRTGEKVFLECVQDMDHENMFWYRQDPGLGLRLIYFSYDVKMKEKGDIPEGYSVSREKKERFSLILESASTNQTSMYLCASSLQDTEAFFGQGTRLTVV.

CDR3 amino acids: CASSPLQGNHHEQYF. CDR3 DNA sequence: TGTGCCAGCAGCCCCCTCCAGGGGAATCACCACGAGCAGTACTTC. The chain has TRBV11-2 and TRBJ2-7, with D tentatively TRBD1 (6 bases). This CDR3 has 15 amino acids. Trimming removed 5 bases from V and 5 bases from J, with 19 bases in between. CDR1 and CDR2 (germline): SGHAT, FQNNGV. Combining the CDR3 with reference TRBV11-2 and TRBJ2-7 gives the whole variable domain EAGVAQSPRYKIIEKRQSVAFWCNPISGHATLYWYQQILGQGPKLLIQFQNNGVVDDSQLPKDRFSAERLKGVDSTLKIQPAKLEDSAVYLCASSPLQGNHHEQYFGPGTRLTVT.

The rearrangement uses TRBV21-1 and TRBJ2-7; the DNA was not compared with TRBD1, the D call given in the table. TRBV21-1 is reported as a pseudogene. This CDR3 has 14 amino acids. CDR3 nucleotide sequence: TGTGCCAGCAGCAGAGATGGACAGCGGTGGGAGCAGTACTTC. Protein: CASSRDGQRWEQYF.

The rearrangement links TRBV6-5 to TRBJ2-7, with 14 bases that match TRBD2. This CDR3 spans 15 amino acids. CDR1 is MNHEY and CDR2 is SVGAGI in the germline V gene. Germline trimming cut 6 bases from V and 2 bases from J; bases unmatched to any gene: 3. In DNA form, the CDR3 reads TGTGCCAGCAGACTGACTAGCGGGGGGGCCTACGAGCAGTACTTC. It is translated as CASRLTSGGAYEQYF.

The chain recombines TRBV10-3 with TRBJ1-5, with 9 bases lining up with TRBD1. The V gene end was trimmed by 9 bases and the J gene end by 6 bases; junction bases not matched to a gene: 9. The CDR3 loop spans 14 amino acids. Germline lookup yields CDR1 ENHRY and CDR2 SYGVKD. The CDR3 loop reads CAIGTGKVSQPQHF. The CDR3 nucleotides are TGTGCCATAGGGACAGGGAAAGTTAGTCAGCCCCAGCATTTT.

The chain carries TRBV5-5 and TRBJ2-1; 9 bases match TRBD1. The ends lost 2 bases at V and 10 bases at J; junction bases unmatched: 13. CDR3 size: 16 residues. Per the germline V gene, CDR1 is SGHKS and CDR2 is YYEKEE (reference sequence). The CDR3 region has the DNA TGTGCCAGCAGCTTAACAAGGGACAGGGTTAAATGGGAGCAGTTCTTC. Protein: CASSLTRDRVKWEQFF.

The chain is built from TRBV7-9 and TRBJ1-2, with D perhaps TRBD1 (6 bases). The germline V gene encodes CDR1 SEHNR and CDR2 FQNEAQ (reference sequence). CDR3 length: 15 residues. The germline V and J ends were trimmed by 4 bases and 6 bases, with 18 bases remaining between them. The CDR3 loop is CASSSPAARGNGYTF. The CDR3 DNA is TGTGCCAGCAGCTCCCCTGCGGCCAGGGGTAATGGCTACACCTTC.

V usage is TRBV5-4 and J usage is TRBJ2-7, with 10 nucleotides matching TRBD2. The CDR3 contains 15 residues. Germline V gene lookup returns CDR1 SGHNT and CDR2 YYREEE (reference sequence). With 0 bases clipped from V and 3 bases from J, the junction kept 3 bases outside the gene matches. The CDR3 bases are TGTGCCAGCAGCTTGGTCTCTAGCGGGAGCTACGAGCAGTACTTC. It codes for CASSLVSSGSYEQYF.

CDR3 sequence: CASSRASGTGSGNTIYF. CDR3 DNA sequence: TGTGCCAGCAGCCGAGCTTCCGGGACAGGGTCTGGAAACACCATATATTTT. The V call is TRBV7-9, the J call TRBJ1-3; 9 bases are a match to TRBD1. The CDR3 length is 17 residues. Germline CDR1 and CDR2: SEHNR and FQNEAQ (reference sequence). V shed 5 bases, J shed 1 base, and the junction held 9 bases outside the gene matches.

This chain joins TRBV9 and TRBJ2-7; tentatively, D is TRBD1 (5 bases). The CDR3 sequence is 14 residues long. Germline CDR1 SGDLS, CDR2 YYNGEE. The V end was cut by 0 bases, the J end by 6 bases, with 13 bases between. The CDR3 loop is CASSVAAGPGEQYF. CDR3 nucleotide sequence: TGTGCCAGCAGCGTAGCTGCAGGGCCAGGCGAGCAGTACTTC.

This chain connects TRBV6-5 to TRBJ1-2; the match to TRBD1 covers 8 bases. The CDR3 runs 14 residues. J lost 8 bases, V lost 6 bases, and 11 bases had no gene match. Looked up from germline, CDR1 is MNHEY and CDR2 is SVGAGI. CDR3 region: CASSYAPGGWGYTF. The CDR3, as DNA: TGTGCCAGCAGCTACGCCCCAGGGGGCTGGGGCTACACCTTC.

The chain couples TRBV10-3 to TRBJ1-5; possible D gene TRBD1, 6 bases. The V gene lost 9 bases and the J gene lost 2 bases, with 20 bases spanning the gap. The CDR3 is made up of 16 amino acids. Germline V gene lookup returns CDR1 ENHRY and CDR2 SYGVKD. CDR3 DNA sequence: TGTGCCATAAGGGGACACTCAACAGGAGGCAATCAGCCCCAGCATTTT. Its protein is CAIRGHSTGGNQPQHF.

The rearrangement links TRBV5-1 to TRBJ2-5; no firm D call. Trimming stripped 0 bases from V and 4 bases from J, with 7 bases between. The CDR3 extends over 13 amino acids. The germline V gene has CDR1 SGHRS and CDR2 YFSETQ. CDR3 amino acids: CASSLATRETQYF. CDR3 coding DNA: TGCGCCAGCAGCTTGGCCACCAGAGAGACCCAGTACTTC. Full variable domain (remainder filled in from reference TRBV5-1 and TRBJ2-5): KAGVTQTPRYLIKTRGQQVTLSCSPISGHRSVSWYQQTPGQGLQFLFEYFSETQRNKGNFPGRFSGRQFSNSRSEMNVSTLELGDSALYLCASSLATRETQYFGPGTRLLVL.

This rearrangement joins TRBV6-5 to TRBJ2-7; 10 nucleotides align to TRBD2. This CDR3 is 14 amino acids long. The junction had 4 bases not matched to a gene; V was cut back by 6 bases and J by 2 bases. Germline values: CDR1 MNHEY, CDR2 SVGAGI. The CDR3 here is CASRRLAGAYEQYF. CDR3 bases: TGTGCCAGCAGAAGACTAGCGGGTGCCTACGAGCAGTACTTC.

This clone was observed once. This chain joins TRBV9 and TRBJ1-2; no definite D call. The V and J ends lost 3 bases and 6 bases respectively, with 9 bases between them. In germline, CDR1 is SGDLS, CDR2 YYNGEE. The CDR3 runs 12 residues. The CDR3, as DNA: TGTGCCAGCAGCGCCCCAGAAAATGGCTACACCTTC. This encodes CASSAPENGYTF.

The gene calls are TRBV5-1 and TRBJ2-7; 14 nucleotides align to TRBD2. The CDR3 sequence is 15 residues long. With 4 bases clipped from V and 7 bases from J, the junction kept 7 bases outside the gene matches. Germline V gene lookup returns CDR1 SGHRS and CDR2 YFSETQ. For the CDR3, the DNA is TGCGCCAGCAGCCCGGGACTAGCGGGAGTTGAGGAGCAGTACTTC. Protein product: CASSPGLAGVEEQYF. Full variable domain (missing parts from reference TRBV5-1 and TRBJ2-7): KAGVTQTPRYLIKTRGQQVTLSCSPISGHRSVSWYQQTPGQGLQFLFEYFSETQRNKGNFPGRFSGRQFSNSRSEMNVSTLELGDSALYLCASSPGLAGVEEQYFGPGTRLTVT.

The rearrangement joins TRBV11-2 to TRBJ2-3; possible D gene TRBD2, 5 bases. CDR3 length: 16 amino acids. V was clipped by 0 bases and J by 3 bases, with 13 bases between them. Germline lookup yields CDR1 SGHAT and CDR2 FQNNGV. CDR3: CASSLDWGEGTDTQYF. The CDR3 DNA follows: TGTGCCAGCAGCTTAGATTGGGGAGAGGGTACAGATACGCAGTATTTT.

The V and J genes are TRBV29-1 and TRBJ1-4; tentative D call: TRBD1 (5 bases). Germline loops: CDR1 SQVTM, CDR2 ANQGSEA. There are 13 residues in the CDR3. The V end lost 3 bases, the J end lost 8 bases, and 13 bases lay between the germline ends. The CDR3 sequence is CSVEDNAYEKLFF. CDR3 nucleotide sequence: TGCAGCGTTGAGGACAATGCGTACGAAAAACTGTTTTTT.

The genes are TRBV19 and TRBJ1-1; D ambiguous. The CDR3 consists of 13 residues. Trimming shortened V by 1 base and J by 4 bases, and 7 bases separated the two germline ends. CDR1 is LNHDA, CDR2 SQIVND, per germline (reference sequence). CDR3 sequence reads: CASSIVVSTEAFF. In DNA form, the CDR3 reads TGTGCCAGTAGTATAGTAGTTAGCACTGAAGCTTTCTTT.

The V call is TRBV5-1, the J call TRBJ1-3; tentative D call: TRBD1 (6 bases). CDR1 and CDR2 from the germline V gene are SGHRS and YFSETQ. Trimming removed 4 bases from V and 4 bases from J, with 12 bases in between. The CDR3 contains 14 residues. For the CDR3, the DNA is TGCGCCAGCAGCGGCGGGGGGCAGGGAAACACCATATATTTT. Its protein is CASSGGGQGNTIYF.

DNA of the CDR3: TGTGCCACACAGGGGGACGGGGCCAACGTCCTGACTTTC. As protein: CATQGDGANVLTF. The rearrangement links TRBV24-1 to TRBJ2-6; 8 positions agree with TRBD1. V was clipped by 10 bases and J by 4 bases; unmatched bases: 2. CDR1 and CDR2 from the germline V gene are KGHDR and SFDVKD. The CDR3 loop spans 13 amino acids.

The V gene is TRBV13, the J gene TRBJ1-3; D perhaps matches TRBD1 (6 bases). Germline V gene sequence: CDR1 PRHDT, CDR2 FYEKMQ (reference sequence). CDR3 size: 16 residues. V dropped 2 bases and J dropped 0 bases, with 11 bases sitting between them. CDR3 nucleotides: TGTGCCAGCAGCTTATTTTGGGACACCTCTGGAAACACCATATATTTT. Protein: CASSLFWDTSGNTIYF.

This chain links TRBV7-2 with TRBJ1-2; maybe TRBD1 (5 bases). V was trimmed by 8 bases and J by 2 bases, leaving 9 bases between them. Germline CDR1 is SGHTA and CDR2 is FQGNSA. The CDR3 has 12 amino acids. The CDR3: CASRPGNYGYTF. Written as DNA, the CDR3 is TGTGCCAGCCGGCCAGGGAACTATGGCTACACCTTC.